These 3 T cell receptor beta chains were all obtained from the same sample, sequenced in a study of cytomegalovirus exposure and HLA in healthy donors. The PCR was carried out with 60 Vbeta primers and 13 Jbeta primers. TCRdb keeps only in-frame clones here, not all; method: immunoSEQ multiplex PCR. The sample lists around 120,000 clones, 70% to 80% occurring once. Sequenced sample: PBMCs. These receptor sequences come from a middle-aged woman in good health and CMV-seropositive.

The chain combines TRBV6-5 with TRBJ1-2, with D possibly matching TRBD1 (5 bases). Deletions cut 6 bases from V and 6 bases from J, with 14 bases between. This CDR3 is 13 amino acids long. The V gene's germline CDR1 is MNHEY and CDR2 SVGAGI. In DNA form, the CDR3 reads TGTGCCAGCAGGCCGTGGCAGGGCGATGGCTACACCTTC. It yields the protein CASRPWQGDGYTF.

The genes are TRBV7-8 and TRBJ2-5; the match to TRBD2 covers 12 bases. Germline V lookup: CDR1 SGHVS, CDR2 FQNEAQ. Trimming at V came to 7 bases and at J to 5 bases, leaving 5 bases not matched to a gene. The CDR3 runs 14 residues. Here the CDR3 DNA reads TGTGCCAGCACGACTAGCGGGAGTCGGGAGACCCAGTACTTC. Protein sequence: CASTTSGSRETQYF.

This chain links TRBV9 with TRBJ2-7, with TRBD2 matching 12 bases. This CDR3 is built from 15 residues. The trim removed 2 bases at V and 3 bases at J, leaving 3 bases unmatched. Per germline, CDR1 SGDLS and CDR2 YYNGEE. Written as DNA, the CDR3 is TGTGCCAGCAGCGTGACTAGCGGGAGTGTCTACGAGCAGTACTTC. Its protein product is CASSVTSGSVYEQYF. The full variable domain, with the rest looked up from reference TRBV9 and TRBJ2-7, is DSGVTQTPKHLITATGQRVTLRCSPRSGDLSVYWYQQSLDQGLQFLIQYYNGEERAKGNILERFSAQQFPDLHSELNLSSLELGDSALYFCASSVTSGSVYEQYFGPGTRLTVT.